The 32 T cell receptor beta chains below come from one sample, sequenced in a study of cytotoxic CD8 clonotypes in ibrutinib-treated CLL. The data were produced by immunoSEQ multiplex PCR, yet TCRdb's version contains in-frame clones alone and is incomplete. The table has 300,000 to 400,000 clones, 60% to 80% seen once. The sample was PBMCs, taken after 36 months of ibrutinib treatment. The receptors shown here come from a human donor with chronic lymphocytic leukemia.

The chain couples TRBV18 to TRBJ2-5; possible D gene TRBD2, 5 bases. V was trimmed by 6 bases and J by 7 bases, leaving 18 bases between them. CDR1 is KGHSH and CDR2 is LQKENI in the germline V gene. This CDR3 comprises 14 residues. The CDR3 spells CASSPGQRMRTQYF. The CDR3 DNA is TGTGCCAGCTCTCCGGGCCAGCGGATGAGGACCCAGTACTTC. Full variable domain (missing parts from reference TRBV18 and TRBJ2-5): NAGVMQNPRHLVRRRGQEARLRCSPMKGHSHVYWYRQLPEEGLKFMVYLQKENIIDESGMPKERFSAEFPKEGPSILRIQQVVRGDSAAYFCASSPGQRMRTQYFGPGTRLLVL.

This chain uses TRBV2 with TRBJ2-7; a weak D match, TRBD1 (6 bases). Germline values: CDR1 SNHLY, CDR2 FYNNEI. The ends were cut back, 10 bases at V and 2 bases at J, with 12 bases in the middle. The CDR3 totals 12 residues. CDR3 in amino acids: CATQGRAYEQYF. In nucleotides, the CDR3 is TGTGCCACCCAGGGGCGAGCCTACGAGCAGTACTTC.

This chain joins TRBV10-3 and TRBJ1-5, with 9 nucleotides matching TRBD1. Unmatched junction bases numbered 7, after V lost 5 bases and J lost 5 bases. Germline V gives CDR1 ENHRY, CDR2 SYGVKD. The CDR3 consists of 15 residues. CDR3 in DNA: TGTGCCATCAGTAAAGACAGGGGGATCGATCAGCCCCAGCATTTT. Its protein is CAISKDRGIDQPQHF.

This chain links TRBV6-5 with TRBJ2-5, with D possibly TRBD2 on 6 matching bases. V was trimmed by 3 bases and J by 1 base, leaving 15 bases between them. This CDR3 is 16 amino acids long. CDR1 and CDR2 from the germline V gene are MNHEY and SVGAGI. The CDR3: CASSYFKGRGQETQYF. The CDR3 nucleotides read TGTGCCAGCAGTTATTTCAAGGGGCGGGGCCAAGAGACCCAGTACTTC.

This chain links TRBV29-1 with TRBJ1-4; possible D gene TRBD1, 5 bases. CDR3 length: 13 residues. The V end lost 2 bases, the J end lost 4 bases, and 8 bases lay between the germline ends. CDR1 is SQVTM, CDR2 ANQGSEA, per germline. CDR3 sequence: CSVEWGINEKLFF. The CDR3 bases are TGCAGCGTTGAATGGGGGATTAATGAAAAACTGTTTTTT.

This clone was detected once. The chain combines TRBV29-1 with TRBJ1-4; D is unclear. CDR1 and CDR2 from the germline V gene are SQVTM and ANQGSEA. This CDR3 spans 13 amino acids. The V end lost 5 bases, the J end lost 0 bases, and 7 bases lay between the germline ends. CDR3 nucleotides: TGCAGCGTTAGGGAGACAACTAATGAAAAACTGTTTTTT. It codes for CSVRETTNEKLFF.

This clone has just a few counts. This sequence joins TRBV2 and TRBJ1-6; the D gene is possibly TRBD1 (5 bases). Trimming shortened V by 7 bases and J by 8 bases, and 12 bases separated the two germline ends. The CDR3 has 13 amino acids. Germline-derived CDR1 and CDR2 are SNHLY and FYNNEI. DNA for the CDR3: TGTGCCAGCACTAGGGACGCCTATTCACCCCTCCACTTT. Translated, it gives CASTRDAYSPLHF.

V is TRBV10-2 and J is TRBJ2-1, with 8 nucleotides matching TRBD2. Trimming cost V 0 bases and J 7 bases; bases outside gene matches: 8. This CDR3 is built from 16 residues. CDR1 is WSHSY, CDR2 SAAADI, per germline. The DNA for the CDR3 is TGCGCCAGCAGTGAGTCGTCGGCAGGCGGGGGGAATGAGCAGTTCTTC. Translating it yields CASSESSAGGGNEQFF.

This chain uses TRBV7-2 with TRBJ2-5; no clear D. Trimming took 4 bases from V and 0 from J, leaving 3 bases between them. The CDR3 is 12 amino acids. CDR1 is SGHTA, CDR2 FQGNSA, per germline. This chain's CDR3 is CASSSYQETQYF. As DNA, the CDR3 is TGTGCCAGCAGCTCGTACCAAGAGACCCAGTACTTC.

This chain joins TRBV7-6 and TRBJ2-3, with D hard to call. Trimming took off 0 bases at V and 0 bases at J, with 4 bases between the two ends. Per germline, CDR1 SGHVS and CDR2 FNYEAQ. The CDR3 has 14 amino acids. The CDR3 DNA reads TGTGCCAGCAGCTTAGCGCATAGCACAGATACGCAGTATTTT. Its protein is CASSLAHSTDTQYF. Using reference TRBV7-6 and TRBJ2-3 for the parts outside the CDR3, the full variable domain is GAGVSQSPRYKVTKRGQDVALRCDPISGHVSLYWYRQALGQGPEFLTYFNYEAQQDKSGLPNDRFSAERPEGSISTLTIQRTEQRDSAMYRCASSLAHSTDTQYFGPGTRLTVL.

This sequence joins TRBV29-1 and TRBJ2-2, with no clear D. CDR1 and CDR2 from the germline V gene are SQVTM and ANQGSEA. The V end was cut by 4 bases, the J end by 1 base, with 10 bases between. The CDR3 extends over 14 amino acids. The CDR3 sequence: CSVAVSLNTGELFF. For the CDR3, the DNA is TGCAGCGTTGCTGTATCTTTGAACACCGGGGAGCTGTTTTTT.

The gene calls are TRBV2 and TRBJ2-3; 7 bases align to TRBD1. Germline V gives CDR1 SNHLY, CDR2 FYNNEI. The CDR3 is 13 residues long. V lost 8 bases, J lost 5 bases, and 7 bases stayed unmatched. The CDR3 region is CASSTGARDTQYF. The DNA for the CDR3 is TGTGCCAGCTCCACAGGGGCAAGAGATACGCAGTATTTT.

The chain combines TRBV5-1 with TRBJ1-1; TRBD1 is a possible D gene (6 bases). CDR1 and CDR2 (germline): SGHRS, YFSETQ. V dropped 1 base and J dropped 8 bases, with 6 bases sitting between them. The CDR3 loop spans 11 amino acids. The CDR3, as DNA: TGCGCCAGCAGCTTGACAGGGGAAGCTTTCTTT. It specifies CASSLTGEAFF.

The CDR3 reads CASSSTGVGYTF. CDR3 in DNA: TGTGCCAGCAGCTCCACAGGGGTCGGCTACACCTTC. The chain links TRBV9 to TRBJ1-2; 7 bases agree with TRBD1. CDR1 and CDR2 from the germline V gene are SGDLS and YYNGEE. The CDR3 consists of 12 residues. Trimming at V came to 4 bases and at J to 8 bases, leaving 5 bases not matched to a gene.

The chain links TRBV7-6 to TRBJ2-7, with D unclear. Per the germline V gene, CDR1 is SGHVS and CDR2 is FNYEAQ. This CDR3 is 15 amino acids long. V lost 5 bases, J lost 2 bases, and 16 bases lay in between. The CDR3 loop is CASSPRTGFTYEQYF. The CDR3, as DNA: TGTGCCAGCAGCCCACGAACGGGTTTTACCTACGAGCAGTACTTC.

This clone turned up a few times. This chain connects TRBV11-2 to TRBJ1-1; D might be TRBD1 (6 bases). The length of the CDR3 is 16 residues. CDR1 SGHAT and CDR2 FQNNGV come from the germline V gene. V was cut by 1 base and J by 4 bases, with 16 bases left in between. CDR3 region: CASSLAGNRAGTEAFF. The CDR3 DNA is TGTGCCAGCAGCTTAGCGGGAAACAGGGCCGGCACTGAAGCTTTCTTT.

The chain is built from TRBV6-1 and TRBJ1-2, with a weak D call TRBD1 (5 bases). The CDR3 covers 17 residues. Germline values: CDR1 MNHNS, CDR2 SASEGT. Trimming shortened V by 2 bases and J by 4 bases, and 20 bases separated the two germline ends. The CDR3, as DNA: TGTGCCAGCAGTGAAACGGACAAACTTTTCCGGTCCTATGGCTACACCTTC. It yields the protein CASSETDKLFRSYGYTF.

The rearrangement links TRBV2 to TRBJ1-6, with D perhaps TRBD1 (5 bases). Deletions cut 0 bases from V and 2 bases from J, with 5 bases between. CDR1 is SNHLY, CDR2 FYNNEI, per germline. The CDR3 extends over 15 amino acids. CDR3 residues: CASSEATAYNSPLHF. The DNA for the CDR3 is TGTGCCAGCAGTGAAGCGACAGCCTATAATTCACCCCTCCACTTT.

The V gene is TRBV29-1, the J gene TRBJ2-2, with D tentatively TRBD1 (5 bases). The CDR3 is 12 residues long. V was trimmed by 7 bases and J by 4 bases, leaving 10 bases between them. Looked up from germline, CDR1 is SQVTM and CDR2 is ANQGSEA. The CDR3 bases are TGCAGCGCCCAGGGCTTCACCGGGGAGCTGTTTTTT. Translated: CSAQGFTGELFF.

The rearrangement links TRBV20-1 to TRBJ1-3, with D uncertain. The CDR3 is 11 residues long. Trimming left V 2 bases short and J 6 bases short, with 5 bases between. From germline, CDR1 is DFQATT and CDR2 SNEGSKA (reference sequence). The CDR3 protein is CSARRVNTIYF. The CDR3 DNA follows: TGCAGTGCTAGACGAGTAAACACCATATATTTT.

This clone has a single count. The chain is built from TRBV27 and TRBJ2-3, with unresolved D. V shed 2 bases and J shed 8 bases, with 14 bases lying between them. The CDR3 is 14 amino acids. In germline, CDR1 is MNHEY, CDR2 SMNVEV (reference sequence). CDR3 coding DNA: TGTGCCAGCAGTTTAAGTGGCCCCACTGCTACGCAGTATTTT. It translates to CASSLSGPTATQYF.

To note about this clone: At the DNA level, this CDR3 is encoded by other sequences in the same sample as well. Here the CDR3 DNA reads TGTGCCAGCAGTTGGGGACAGGGCTACGAGCAGTACTTC. It specifies CASSWGQGYEQYF. The J gene is TRBJ2-7, the V gene TRBV27; TRBD1 aligns across 9 bases. Germline V gives CDR1 MNHEY, CDR2 SMNVEV (reference sequence). With 4 bases clipped from V and 3 bases from J, the junction kept 1 base outside the gene matches. The CDR3 is 13 residues long.

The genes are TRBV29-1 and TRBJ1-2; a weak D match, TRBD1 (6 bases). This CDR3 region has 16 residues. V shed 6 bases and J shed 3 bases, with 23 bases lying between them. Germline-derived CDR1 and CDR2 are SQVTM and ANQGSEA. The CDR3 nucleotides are TGCAGCGTGCTTGACAGGACGACTTTCGGGGACTATGGCTACACCTTC. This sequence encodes CSVLDRTTFGDYGYTF.

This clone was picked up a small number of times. CDR3 residues: CASSLGAAEAFF. In DNA form, the CDR3 reads TGCGCCAGCAGCTTGGGGGCCGCTGAAGCTTTCTTT. This chain links TRBV5-1 with TRBJ1-1, with no clear D. This CDR3 is 12 amino acids long. V lost 0 bases and J 6 bases, leaving 6 bases between the germline ends. Germline CDR1 and CDR2: SGHRS and YFSETQ.

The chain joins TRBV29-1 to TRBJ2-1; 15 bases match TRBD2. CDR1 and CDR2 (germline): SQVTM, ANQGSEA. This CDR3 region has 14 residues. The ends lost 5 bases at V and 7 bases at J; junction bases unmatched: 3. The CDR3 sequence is CSVLGLAGGNEQFF. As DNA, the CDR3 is TGCAGCGTTCTTGGACTAGCGGGAGGGAATGAGCAGTTCTTC.

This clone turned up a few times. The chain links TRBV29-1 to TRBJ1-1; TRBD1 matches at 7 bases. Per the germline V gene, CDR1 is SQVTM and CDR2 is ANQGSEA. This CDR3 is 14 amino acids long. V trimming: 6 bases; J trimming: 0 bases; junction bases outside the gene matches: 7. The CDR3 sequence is CSVAGTAMNTEAFF. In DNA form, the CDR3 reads TGCAGCGTGGCCGGGACAGCCATGAACACTGAAGCTTTCTTT.

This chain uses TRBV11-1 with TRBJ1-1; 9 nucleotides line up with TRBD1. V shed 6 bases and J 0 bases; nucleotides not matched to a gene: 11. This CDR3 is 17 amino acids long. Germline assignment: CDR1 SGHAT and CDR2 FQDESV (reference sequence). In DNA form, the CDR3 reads TGTGCCAGCAGACCTACAGGGACAGGGTATCTGAACACTGAAGCTTTCTTT. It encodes CASRPTGTGYLNTEAFF.

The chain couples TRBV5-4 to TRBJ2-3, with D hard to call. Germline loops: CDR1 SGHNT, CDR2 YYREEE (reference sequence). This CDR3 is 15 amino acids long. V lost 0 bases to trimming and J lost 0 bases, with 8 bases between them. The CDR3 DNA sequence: TGTGCCAGCAGCTTGGCAGGCTGGAGCACAGATACGCAGTATTTT. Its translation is CASSLAGWSTDTQYF. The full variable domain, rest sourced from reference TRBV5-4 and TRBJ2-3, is ETGVTQSPTHLIKTRGQQVTLRCSSQSGHNTVSWYQQALGQGPQFIFQYYREEENGRGNFPPRFSGLQFPNYSSELNVNALELDDSALYLCASSLAGWSTDTQYFGPGTRLTVL.

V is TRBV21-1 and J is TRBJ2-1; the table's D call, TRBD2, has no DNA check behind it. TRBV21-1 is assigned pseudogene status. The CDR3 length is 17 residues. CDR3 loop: CASSKRRTSGEHNEQFF. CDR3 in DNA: TGTGCCAGCAGCAAAAGGCGGACTAGCGGGGAGCACAATGAGCAGTTCTTC.

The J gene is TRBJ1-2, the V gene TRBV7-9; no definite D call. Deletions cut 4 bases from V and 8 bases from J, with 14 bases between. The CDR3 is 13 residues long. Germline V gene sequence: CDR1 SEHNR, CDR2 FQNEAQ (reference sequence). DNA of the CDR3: TGTGCCAGCAGCTCTCCCCTTAGATACGGCTACACCTTC. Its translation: CASSSPLRYGYTF.

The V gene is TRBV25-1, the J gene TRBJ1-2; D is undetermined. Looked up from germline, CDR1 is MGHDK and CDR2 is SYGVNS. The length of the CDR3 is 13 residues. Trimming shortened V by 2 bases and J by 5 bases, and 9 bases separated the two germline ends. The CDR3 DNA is TGTGCCAGCAGTGAACCCCGGGGATATGGCTACACCTTC. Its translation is CASSEPRGYGYTF.

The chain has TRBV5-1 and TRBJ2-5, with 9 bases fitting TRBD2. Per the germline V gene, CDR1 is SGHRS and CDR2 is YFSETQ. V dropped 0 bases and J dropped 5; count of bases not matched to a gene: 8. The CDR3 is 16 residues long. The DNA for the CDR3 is TGCGCCAGCAGCTTGGCCGAGGTAGCGGGAGCTGAGACCCAGTACTTC. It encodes CASSLAEVAGAETQYF.